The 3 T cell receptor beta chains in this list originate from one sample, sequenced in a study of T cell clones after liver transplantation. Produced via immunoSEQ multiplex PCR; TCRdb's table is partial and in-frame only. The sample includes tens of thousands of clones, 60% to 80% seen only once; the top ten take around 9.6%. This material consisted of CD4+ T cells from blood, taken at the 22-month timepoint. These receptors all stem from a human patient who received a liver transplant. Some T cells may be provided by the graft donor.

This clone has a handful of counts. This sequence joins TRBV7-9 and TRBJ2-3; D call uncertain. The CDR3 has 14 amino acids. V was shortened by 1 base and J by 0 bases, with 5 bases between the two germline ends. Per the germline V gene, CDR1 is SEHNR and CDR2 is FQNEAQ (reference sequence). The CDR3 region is CASSLGDSTDTQYF. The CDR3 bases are TGTGCCAGCAGCTTAGGGGATAGCACAGATACGCAGTATTTT.

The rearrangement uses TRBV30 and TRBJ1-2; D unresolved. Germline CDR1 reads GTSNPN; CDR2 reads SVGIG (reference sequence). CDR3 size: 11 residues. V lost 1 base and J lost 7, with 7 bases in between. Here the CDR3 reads CAWSGAGGYTF. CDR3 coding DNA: TGTGCCTGGAGTGGGGCCGGTGGCTACACCTTC.

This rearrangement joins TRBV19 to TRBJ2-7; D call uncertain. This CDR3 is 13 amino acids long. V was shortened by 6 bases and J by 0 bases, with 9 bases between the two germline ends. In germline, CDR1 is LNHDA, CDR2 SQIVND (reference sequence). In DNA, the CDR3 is TGTGCCAGTAGAGGGCCCAACTCCTACGAGCAGTACTTC. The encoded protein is CASRGPNSYEQYF.